This is a list of T cell receptor beta chains from one sample in a study of cytomegalovirus exposure and HLA in healthy donors. The repertoire was sequenced with immunoSEQ multiplex PCR; TCRdb's copy has only in-frame clones and lacks some. This table holds about 160,000 clones, around 75% found once. Sequencing used PBMCs. Receptors were obtained from a woman in her late teens or twenties in good health and CMV-seronegative. The CDR3 runs from the conserved cysteine through the conserved F or W. A D gene is named only where the DNA matches it firmly. Expanded clones get a size class; other rows say once, few or many, or leave the size out.

V: TRBV14; size: NA; J: TRBJ2-7; D: TRBD2; CDR3: CASSRLAGRFYEQYF; DNA: TGTGCCAGCAGCCGACTAGCGGGGAGATTCTACGAGCAGTACTTC
V: TRBV6-4; size: NA; J: TRBJ1-5; D: NA; CDR3: CASSDSKPVYQPQHF; DNA: TGTGCCAGCAGTGACTCGAAACCGGTTTATCAGCCCCAGCATTTT
V: TRBV6-6; size: NA; J: TRBJ1-2; D: NA; CDR3: CASSYLTEGNYGYTF; DNA: TGTGCCAGCAGTTACTTGACCGAGGGTAACTATGGCTACACCTTC
V: TRBV7-2; size: once; J: TRBJ2-2; D: NA; CDR3: CASSLRTTNTGELFF; DNA: TGTGCCAGCAGCTTACGCACTACGAACACCGGGGAGCTGTTTTTT
V: TRBV9; size: NA; J: TRBJ2-3; D: TRBD2; CDR3: CASSGRTSSTDTQYF; DNA: TGTGCCAGCAGCGGCCGGACTAGTAGCACAGATACGCAGTATTTT
V: TRBV18; size: few; J: TRBJ2-2; D: NA; CDR3: CASSPPVQRHTGELFF; DNA: TGTGCCAGCTCACCACCGGTCCAGCGGCACACCGGGGAGCTGTTTTTT
V: TRBV11-3; size: once; J: TRBJ2-2; D: TRBD1; CDR3: CASSRQGSTGELFF; DNA: TGTGCCAGCAGCCGACAGGGATCGACCGGGGAGCTGTTTTTT
V: TRBV28; size: once; J: TRBJ2-1; D: TRBD1; CDR3: CASRRGQGGFWNEQFF; DNA: TGTGCCAGCAGGCGGGGACAGGGAGGTTTTTGGAATGAGCAGTTCTTC
V: TRBV6-5; size: NA; J: TRBJ2-1; D: TRBD2; CDR3: CATRTSGSNEQFF; DNA: TGTGCCACCCGGACTAGCGGGAGCAATGAGCAGTTCTTC
V: TRBV28; size: NA; J: TRBJ1-1; D: NA; CDR3: CASSWQAPEAFF; DNA: TGTGCCAGCAGTTGGCAGGCCCCTGAAGCTTTCTTT
V: TRBV2; size: NA; J: TRBJ2-1; D: TRBD1; CDR3: CASSGQGADYEQFF; DNA: TGTGCCAGCAGCGGACAGGGGGCTGATTATGAGCAGTTCTTC
V: TRBV9; size: few; J: TRBJ2-4; D: TRBD1; CDR3: CASSPGTGGAKNIQYF; DNA: TGTGCCAGCAGCCCCGGGACAGGGGGTGCCAAAAACATTCAGTACTTC
V: TRBV15; size: NA; J: TRBJ1-4; D: NA; CDR3: CATSRANGGEKLFF; DNA: TGTGCCACCAGCAGAGCGAATGGGGGGGAAAAACTGTTTTTT
V: TRBV18; size: NA; J: TRBJ1-2; D: NA; CDR3: CASRPPGSDYGYTF; DNA: TGTGCCAGCCGTCCCCCCGGGTCCGATTATGGCTACACCTTC
V: TRBV7-2; size: NA; J: TRBJ1-4; D: TRBD1; CDR3: CASSFRQGEKLFF; DNA: TGTGCCAGCAGCTTCCGACAGGGTGAAAAACTGTTTTTT
V: TRBV7-9; size: few; J: TRBJ2-1; D: TRBD1; CDR3: CASSSGTGGYNEQFF; DNA: TGTGCCAGCAGTTCCGGGACAGGGGGCTACAATGAGCAGTTCTTC
V: TRBV29-1; size: few; J: TRBJ2-7; D: NA; CDR3: CSVIVQSYEQYF; DNA: TGCAGCGTTATAGTCCAATCCTACGAGCAGTACTTC
V: TRBV10-1; size: NA; J: TRBJ1-2; D: NA; CDR3: CASSGGKGSGTRTDGYTF; DNA: TGCGCCAGCAGTGGGGGGAAGGGCTCAGGAACGCGGACAGATGGCTACACCTTC